The 28 T cell receptor beta chains below come from one sample, sequenced in a study of blood T cell repertoires in COVID-19. Measured with immunoSEQ multiplex PCR; TCRdb has only the in-frame clones, and not every one. This sample carries around 140,000 clones, roughly 84% of them seen once, and the ten largest clones take roughly 8%. Sequencing input: peripheral blood. Receptors originate from a woman aged 55-75 years with acute or convalescent COVID-19.

The chain joins TRBV5-1 to TRBJ2-7, with D maybe TRBD1 (5 bases). V lost 3 bases and J lost 4, with 14 bases in between. Germline lookup yields CDR1 SGHRS and CDR2 YFSETQ. The CDR3 loop spans 14 amino acids. The CDR3 sequence: CASSYTGDLYEQYF. The CDR3 nucleotides are TGCGCCAGCAGCTACACAGGTGATCTGTACGAGCAGTACTTC.

The chain has TRBV28 and TRBJ2-7, with TRBD2 identical over 8 bases. The CDR3 contains 15 residues. The germline V gene has CDR1 MDHEN and CDR2 SYDVKM. J was trimmed by 2 bases and V by 6 bases; bases with no gene match: 9. The CDR3 spells CASSPLTSAAYEQYF. In nucleotides, the CDR3 is TGTGCCAGCAGCCCCCTGACTAGCGCTGCCTACGAGCAGTACTTC.

This clone came up once. This chain joins TRBV15 and TRBJ1-1; the match to TRBD1 covers 7 bases. V shed 0 bases and J 3 bases; nucleotides not matched to a gene: 4. Germline CDR1 LNHNV, CDR2 YYDKDF (reference sequence). The CDR3 runs to 15 residues. CDR3: CATSREGTVDTEAFF. CDR3 DNA: TGTGCCACCAGCAGAGAAGGGACAGTTGACACTGAAGCTTTCTTT. Complete variable domain (other parts from reference TRBV15 and TRBJ1-1): DAMVIQNPRYQVTQFGKPVTLSCSQTLNHNVMYWYQQKSSQAPKLLFHYYDKDFNNEADTPDNFQSRRPNTSFCFLDIRSPGLGDTAMYLCATSREGTVDTEAFFGQGTRLTVV.

This rearrangement joins TRBV7-9 to TRBJ1-1; D unclear. The ends were cut back, 1 base at V and 9 bases at J, with 15 bases in the middle. CDR1 is SEHNR, CDR2 FQNEAQ, per germline (reference sequence). The CDR3 spans 14 residues. The CDR3 coding sequence is TGTGCCAGCAGCTTAGAGCTAGTTGGAGATCAAGCTTTCTTT. Translated: CASSLELVGDQAFF.

V usage is TRBV12-3 or TRBV12-4 and J usage is TRBJ2-7; a weak D match, TRBD2 (5 bases). This CDR3 is built from 12 residues. V lost 8 bases and J 2 bases, leaving 10 bases between the germline ends. CDR3: CASGSGTYEQYF. The CDR3 nucleotides are TGTGCCAGCGGGAGCGGCACCTACGAGCAGTACTTC.

This chain joins TRBV6-5 and TRBJ2-3; 10 bases match TRBD2. The CDR3 loop spans 16 amino acids. The junction had 8 bases not matched to a gene; V was cut back by 4 bases and J by 4 bases. Per germline, CDR1 MNHEY and CDR2 SVGAGI. CDR3 nucleotide sequence: TGTGCCAGCAGTTGGCCCGAGCGGGGGGGGGCAGATACGCAGTATTTT. It translates to CASSWPERGGADTQYF.

The chain combines TRBV15 with TRBJ1-5, with unresolved D. This CDR3 has 17 amino acids. V shed 0 bases and J shed 4 bases, with 16 bases lying between them. Germline CDR1 LNHNV, CDR2 YYDKDF (reference sequence). The CDR3 DNA follows: TGTGCCACCAGCAGAGATTCCGTTTTAAAGCGGAATCAGCCCCAGCATTTT. Its translation: CATSRDSVLKRNQPQHF.

The chain links TRBV6-6 to TRBJ1-2; the match to TRBD1 covers 7 bases. CDR1 and CDR2 (germline): MNHNY, SVGAGI (reference sequence). The CDR3 is 11 amino acids. V lost 6 bases and J lost 7; bases outside the gene matches: 2. The CDR3 spells CASRAGGGYTF. For the CDR3, the DNA is TGTGCCAGCAGGGCAGGGGGTGGCTACACCTTC.

The chain is built from TRBV19 and TRBJ2-7; perhaps TRBD1 as D (6 bases). Germline lookup yields CDR1 LNHDA and CDR2 SQIVND (reference sequence). Trimming stripped 5 bases from V and 1 base from J, with 15 bases between. There are 15 residues in the CDR3. The CDR3 region has the DNA TGTGCCAGTAGTTATAGGTTGGACAGTTCCTACGAGCAGTACTTC. This translates into CASSYRLDSSYEQYF.

This chain connects TRBV14 to TRBJ2-3; TRBD1 matches at 8 bases. The CDR3 length is 17 residues. J lost 0 bases, V lost 2 bases, and 7 bases had no gene match. CDR1 SGHDN and CDR2 FVKESK come from the germline V gene. CDR3 DNA: TGTGCCAGCAGCCAACGGACAGGGTTAACTAGCACAGATACGCAGTATTTT. Residues: CASSQRTGLTSTDTQYF.

Note on this clone: A read error may account for a junction end that differs from germline. This rearrangement joins TRBV19 to TRBJ2-3; no firm D call. This CDR3 comprises 12 residues. The germline gives CDR1 LNHDA, CDR2 SQIVND (reference sequence). The CDR3 here is CASSIGPQPTDF. The CDR3 nucleotides are TGTGCCAGTAGTATAGGCCCACAGCCGACGGATTTT.

This chain uses TRBV19 with TRBJ1-6; 8 bases are shared with TRBD1. V lost 5 bases and J lost 5; bases outside the gene matches: 5. The CDR3 length is 15 residues. Looked up from germline, CDR1 is LNHDA and CDR2 is SQIVND (reference sequence). CDR3 in amino acids: CASSLRQGNNSPLHF. The CDR3 bases are TGTGCCAGTAGTTTGCGACAGGGGAATAATTCACCCCTCCACTTT.

V usage is TRBV5-1 and J usage is TRBJ2-7, with D possibly matching TRBD1 (5 bases). The CDR3 runs to 14 residues. Germline V lookup: CDR1 SGHRS, CDR2 YFSETQ. V shed 7 bases and J shed 1 base, with 15 bases lying between them. Written as DNA, the CDR3 is TGCGCCAGCGGGCCGACAGTTACGTCCTACGAGCAGTACTTC. This codes for CASGPTVTSYEQYF.

This rearrangement joins TRBV28 to TRBJ1-2; TRBD1 matches 7 bases. The germline CDR1 and CDR2 sequences are MDHEN and SYDVKM. The CDR3 spans 17 residues. V lost 6 bases, J lost 3 bases, and 16 bases stayed unmatched. This CDR3 reads CASSPPLGRGEDYGYTF. In DNA form, the CDR3 reads TGTGCCAGCAGCCCCCCCCTCGGCAGGGGGGAAGACTATGGCTACACCTTC.

This chain joins TRBV30 and TRBJ1-5, with D perhaps TRBD1 (5 bases). This CDR3 contains 13 residues. CDR1 and CDR2 (germline): GTSNPN, SVGIG (reference sequence). With 2 bases removed from V and 5 bases from J, the gap between germline ends came to 10 bases. The CDR3 region has the DNA TGTGCCTGGAGTAACAAAGGGGATCAGCCCCAGCATTTT. Translation: CAWSNKGDQPQHF.

This clone was counted once. The chain joins TRBV7-6 to TRBJ2-3; D ambiguous. The V gene lost 0 bases and the J gene lost 4 bases, with 14 bases spanning the gap. The CDR3 contains 16 residues. From germline, CDR1 is SGHVS and CDR2 FNYEAQ. The CDR3 sequence is CASSLALSAVADTQYF. The CDR3 nucleotides read TGTGCCAGCAGCTTAGCCCTGTCCGCTGTAGCAGATACGCAGTATTTT.

The V and J genes are TRBV19 and TRBJ2-1, with TRBD1 matching over 9 bases. Germline-derived CDR1 and CDR2 are LNHDA and SQIVND (reference sequence). V lost 9 bases and J lost 2; bases outside the gene matches: 8. This CDR3 is built from 15 residues. CDR3 amino acids: CASQSGTGPYNEQFF. The CDR3 coding sequence is TGTGCCAGCCAGAGTGGGACAGGGCCCTACAATGAGCAGTTCTTC.

The chain uses TRBV30 and TRBJ1-2; 8 bases agree with TRBD1. The ends lost 7 bases at V and 12 bases at J; junction bases unmatched: 7. Germline V gives CDR1 GTSNPN, CDR2 SVGIG (reference sequence). The CDR3 contains 10 residues. The CDR3: CASRQGRDTF. The CDR3 bases are TGTGCCTCCAGACAGGGGAGGGACACCTTC.

The CDR3: CASSYPGRGATGTDTQYF. Written as DNA, the CDR3 is TGTGCCAGCAGTTACCCGGGCCGGGGGGCTACCGGCACAGATACGCAGTATTTT. The rearrangement links TRBV6-2 or TRBV6-3 to TRBJ2-3; D is possibly TRBD2 (7 bases). Between the trimmed V and J ends, which lost 2 bases and 1 base, there was a span of 19 bases. The CDR3 contains 18 residues. CDR1 is MNHEY, CDR2 SVGEGT, per germline.

CDR3 bases: TGTGCCAGCAGCTTGGCCAACAGGGCCGGAAACACCATATATTTT. It specifies CASSLANRAGNTIYF. V usage is TRBV5-6 and J usage is TRBJ1-3; D may be TRBD1 (6 bases). Trimming shortened V by 0 bases and J by 4 bases, and 11 bases separated the two germline ends. Per germline, CDR1 SGHDT and CDR2 YYEEEE. The CDR3 covers 15 residues.

The chain has TRBV5-5 and TRBJ1-1; D not certain. The ends were cut back, 5 bases at V and 1 base at J, with 6 bases in the middle. CDR1 is SGHKS, CDR2 YYEKEE, per germline (reference sequence). The CDR3 is 12 residues long. CDR3 sequence: CASSRQNTEAFF. The CDR3 bases are TGTGCCAGCAGTCGACAGAACACTGAAGCTTTCTTT.

This chain links TRBV7-6 with TRBJ2-7, with 9 bases lining up with TRBD1. The germline CDR1 and CDR2 sequences are SGHVS and FNYEAQ. Trimming cost V 5 bases and J 0 bases; bases outside gene matches: 17. This CDR3 is 19 amino acids long. The CDR3 here is CASSRPPGQGPKSSYEQYF. In nucleotides, the CDR3 is TGTGCCAGCAGCCGACCCCCGGGACAGGGTCCAAAAAGCTCCTACGAGCAGTACTTC.

The rearrangement joins TRBV2 to TRBJ1-2; no clear D. V was pared by 2 bases and J by 4 bases, with 8 bases between. The CDR3 is made up of 13 amino acids. Germline-derived CDR1 and CDR2 are SNHLY and FYNNEI. The CDR3 reads CASSELGSYGYTF. The DNA for the CDR3 is TGTGCCAGCAGTGAACTGGGGAGCTATGGCTACACCTTC. The variable domain in full, completed from reference TRBV2 and TRBJ1-2, reads EPEVTQTPSHQVTQMGQEVILRCVPISNHLYFYWYRQILGQKVEFLVSFYNNEISEKSEIFDDQFSVERPDGSNFTLKIRSTKLEDSAMYFCASSELGSYGYTFGSGTRLTVV.

The chain is built from TRBV6-5 and TRBJ2-1; D is possibly TRBD2 (6 bases). The CDR3 has 12 amino acids. In germline, CDR1 is MNHEY, CDR2 SVGAGI. Deletions cut 8 bases from V and 6 bases from J, with 11 bases between. The CDR3, as DNA: TGTGCCAGCTACTCGGGGGTCAATGAGCAGTTCTTC. This encodes CASYSGVNEQFF.

In its sample, this clone was seen once. This chain joins TRBV6-1 and TRBJ1-1; 9 bases match TRBD1. V shed 3 bases, J shed 4 bases, and the junction held 9 bases outside the gene matches. The CDR3 length is 16 residues. The germline V gene has CDR1 MNHNS and CDR2 SASEGT. As DNA, the CDR3 is TGTGCCAGCAGTGAGAGGGGGACAGGGCTTCCCACTGAAGCTTTCTTT. This encodes CASSERGTGLPTEAFF.

V is TRBV5-1 and J is TRBJ1-3; TRBD1 might be the D (5 bases). Trimming left V 0 bases short and J 3 bases short, with 7 bases between. The CDR3 has 14 residues. Looked up from germline, CDR1 is SGHRS and CDR2 is YFSETQ. For the CDR3, the DNA is TGCGCCAGCAGCTTGGGACAGAGTGGAAACACCATATATTTT. This codes for CASSLGQSGNTIYF.

This clone appeared a single time. The chain uses TRBV7-2 and TRBJ2-3; tentatively, D is TRBD2 (6 bases). The CDR3 contains 11 residues. Looked up from germline, CDR1 is SGHTA and CDR2 is FQGNSA. V was trimmed by 6 bases and J by 6 bases, leaving 7 bases between them. CDR3 protein: CASRGGDTQYF. CDR3 bases: TGTGCCAGCAGGGGAGGTGATACGCAGTATTTT. Combining the CDR3 with reference TRBV7-2 and TRBJ2-3 gives the whole variable domain GAGVSQSPSNKVTEKGKDVELRCDPISGHTALYWYRQSLGQGLEFLIYFQGNSAPDKSGLPSDRFSAERTGGSVSTLTIQRTQQEDSAVYLCASRGGDTQYFGPGTRLTVL.

There are a few counts of this clone. This sequence joins TRBV19 and TRBJ1-1; the match to TRBD1 covers 9 bases. The V gene end was trimmed by 7 bases and the J gene end by 4 bases; junction bases not matched to a gene: 16. This CDR3 is 17 amino acids long. Looked up from germline, CDR1 is LNHDA and CDR2 is SQIVND (reference sequence). The CDR3 sequence: CASKAAGTGQGGTEAFF. Written as DNA, the CDR3 is TGTGCCAGTAAAGCGGCGGGTACGGGACAGGGAGGCACTGAAGCTTTCTTT.